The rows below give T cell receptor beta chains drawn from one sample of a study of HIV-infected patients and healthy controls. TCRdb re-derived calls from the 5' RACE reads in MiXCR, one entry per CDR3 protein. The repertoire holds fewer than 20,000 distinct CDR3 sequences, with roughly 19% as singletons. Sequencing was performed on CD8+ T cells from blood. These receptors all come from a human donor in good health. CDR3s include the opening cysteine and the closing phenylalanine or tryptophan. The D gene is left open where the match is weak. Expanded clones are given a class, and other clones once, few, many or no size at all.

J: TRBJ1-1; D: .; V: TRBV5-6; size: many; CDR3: CASSPRGTEAFF; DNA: TGTGCCAGCAGCCCGAGGGGCACTGAAGCTTTCTTT
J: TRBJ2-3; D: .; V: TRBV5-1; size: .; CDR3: CASSIVGSGTDTQYF; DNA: TGCGCCAGCAGCATTGTTGGCAGTGGCACAGATACGCAGTATTTT
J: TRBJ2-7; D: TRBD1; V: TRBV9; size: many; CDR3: CASSGQGYEQYF; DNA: TGTGCCAGCAGCGGACAGGGCTACGAGCAGTACTTC
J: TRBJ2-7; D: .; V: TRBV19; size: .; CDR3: CASHNPGGEQYF; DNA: TGTGCCAGTCACAACCCGGGCGGCGAGCAGTACTTC
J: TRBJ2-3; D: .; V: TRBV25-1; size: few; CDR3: CASSQTYWTTGTDTQYF; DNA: TGTGCCAGCAGCCAAACCTATTGGACCACGGGAACAGATACGCAGTATTTT
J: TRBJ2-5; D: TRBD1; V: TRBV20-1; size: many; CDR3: CSAREPTGMETQYF; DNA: TGCAGTGCTAGAGAACCGACAGGGATGGAGACCCAGTACTTC
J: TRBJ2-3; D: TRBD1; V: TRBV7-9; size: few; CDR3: CASSFRRQGERADTQYF; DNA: TGTGCCAGCAGCTTTCGGAGGCAGGGGGAGCGAGCAGATACGCAGTATTTT
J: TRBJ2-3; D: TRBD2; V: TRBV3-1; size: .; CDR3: CASSPSGGASDTQYF; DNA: TGTGCCAGCAGCCCCAGCGGGGGGGCCTCAGATACGCAGTATTTT
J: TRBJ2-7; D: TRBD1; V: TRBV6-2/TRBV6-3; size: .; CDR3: CASSYSGQGREQYF; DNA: TGTGCCAGCAGTTACTCGGGACAGGGACGCGAGCAGTACTTC
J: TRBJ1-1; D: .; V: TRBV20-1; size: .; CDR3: CSARNRVPFTEAFF; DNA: TGCAGTGCTAGGAACAGGGTTCCGTTCACTGAAGCTTTCTTT
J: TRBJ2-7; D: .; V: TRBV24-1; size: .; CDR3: CATEAGQPYEQYF; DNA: TGTGCCACAGAAGCGGGACAGCCCTACGAGCAGTACTTC
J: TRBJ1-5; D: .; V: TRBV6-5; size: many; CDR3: CASSTHDGGGQPQHF; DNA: TGTGCCAGCAGCACGCATGATGGGGGCGGACAGCCCCAGCATTTT
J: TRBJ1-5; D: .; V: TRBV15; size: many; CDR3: CATSRDGTSLQPQHF; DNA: TGTGCCACCAGCAGAGATGGGACATCACTTCAGCCCCAGCATTTT
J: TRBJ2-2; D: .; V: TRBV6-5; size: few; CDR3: CASSYRPTGELFF; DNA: TGTGCCAGCAGTTACAGGCCTACCGGGGAGCTGTTTTTT
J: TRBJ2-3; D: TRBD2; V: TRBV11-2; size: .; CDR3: CASSLDGLAGEGQYF; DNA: TGTGCCAGCAGCTTAGATGGCCTAGCGGGCGAAGGGCAGTATTTT
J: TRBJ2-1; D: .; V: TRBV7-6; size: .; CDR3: CASSLVENPYNEQFF; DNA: TGTGCCAGCAGCTTAGTGGAAAACCCCTACAATGAGCAGTTCTTC
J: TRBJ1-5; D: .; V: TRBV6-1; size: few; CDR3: CASSEVAGGNQPQHF; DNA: TGTGCCAGCAGTGAAGTCGCAGGGGGCAATCAGCCCCAGCATTTT
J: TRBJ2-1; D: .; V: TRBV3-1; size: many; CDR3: CASSQGPYNEQFF; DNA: TGTGCCAGCAGCCAAGGCCCCTACAATGAGCAGTTCTTC
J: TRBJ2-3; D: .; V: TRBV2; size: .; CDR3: CASIEGPSTDTQYF; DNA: TGTGCCAGCATCGAGGGCCCAAGCACAGATACGCAGTATTTT
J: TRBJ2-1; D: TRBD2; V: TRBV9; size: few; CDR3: CASSGGAGEWFF; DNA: TGTGCCAGCAGCGGGGGAGCGGGGGAGTGGTTCTTC
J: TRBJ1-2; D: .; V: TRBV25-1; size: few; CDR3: CASSARTARYGYTF; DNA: TGTGCCAGCAGTGCCAGGACAGCTCGCTATGGCTACACCTTC
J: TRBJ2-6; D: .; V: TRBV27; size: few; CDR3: CASSPPHSSGANVLTF; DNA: TGTGCCAGCAGTCCTCCCCATAGCTCTGGGGCCAACGTCCTGACTTTC
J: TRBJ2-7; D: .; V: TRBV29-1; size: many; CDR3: CSVELLGRSSYEQYF; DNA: TGCAGCGTTGAACTTCTTGGCCGGAGTTCCTACGAGCAGTACTTC
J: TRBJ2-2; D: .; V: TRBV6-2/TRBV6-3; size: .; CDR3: CASSYRGGELFF; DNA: TGTGCCAGCAGTTACAGAGGCGGGGAGCTGTTTTTT
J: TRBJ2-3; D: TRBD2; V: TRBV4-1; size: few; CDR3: CASSQEGGRDPQYF; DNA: TGCGCCAGCAGCCAAGAGGGAGGGCGAGATCCGCAGTATTTT
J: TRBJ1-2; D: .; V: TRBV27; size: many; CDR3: CASSLFMVYGYTF; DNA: TGTGCCAGCAGTTTATTTATGGTCTATGGCTACACCTTC
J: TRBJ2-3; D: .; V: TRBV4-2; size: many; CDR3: CASSQQGYPTDTQYF; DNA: TGTGCCAGCAGCCAACAAGGGTACCCCACAGATACGCAGTATTTT
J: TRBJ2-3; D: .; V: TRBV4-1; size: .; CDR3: CASSQGRLAENTDTQYF; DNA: TGCGCCAGCAGCCAAGGGAGGTTAGCAGAAAATACAGATACGCAGTATTTT
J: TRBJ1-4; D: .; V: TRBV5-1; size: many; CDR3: CASSPSSATNEKLFF; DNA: TGCGCCAGCAGCCCCTCATCCGCAACTAATGAAAAACTGTTTTTT
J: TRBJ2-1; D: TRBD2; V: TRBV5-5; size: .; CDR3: CASSWGLDDEQFF; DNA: TGTGCCAGCAGCTGGGGACTAGACGATGAGCAGTTCTTC
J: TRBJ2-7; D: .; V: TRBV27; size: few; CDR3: CASSSGVWNEQYF; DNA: TGTGCCAGCAGTTCGGGGGTCTGGAACGAGCAGTACTTC
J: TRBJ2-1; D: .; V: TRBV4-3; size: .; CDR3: CASSPAGNEQFF; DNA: TGCGCCAGCAGCCCCGCTGGCAATGAGCAGTTCTTC
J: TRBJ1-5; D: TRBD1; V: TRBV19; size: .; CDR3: CASSIGQGEVGNQPQHF; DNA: TGTGCCAGTAGTATTGGACAGGGGGAGGTTGGCAATCAGCCCCAGCATTTT
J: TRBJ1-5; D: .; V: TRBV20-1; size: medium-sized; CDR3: CSARAWQEANQPQHF; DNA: TGCAGTGCTAGAGCGTGGCAGGAAGCCAATCAGCCCCAGCATTTT
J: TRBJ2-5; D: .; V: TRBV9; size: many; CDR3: CASSVAHGQETQYF; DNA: TGTGCCAGCAGCGTAGCGCACGGACAAGAGACCCAGTACTTC